A selection of T cell receptor beta chains follows, all from one sample in a study of chemoradiotherapy in HPV16-positive cancers. TCRdb's copy holds only in-frame clones and misses some; the assay was immunoSEQ multiplex PCR. The sample shows 25,000 to 40,000 clones, approximately 90% of them seen only once. Sequences were derived from blood, sampled from a patient who underwent chemoradiotherapy. These receptors were obtained from a human donor with HPV-associated anogenital cancer. Each CDR3 is given with its conserved first and last residue. D genes are given only for firm matches. Not all rows give a size; the values are once, few, many and, for expanded clones, a class.

cdr3_aa | cdr3_nt | j_call | v_call | clone_size | d_call
CASSQLLAGGEPNEQFF | TGTGCCAGCAGCCAATTACTAGCGGGAGGGGAACCTAATGAGCAGTTCTTC | TRBJ2-1 | TRBV4-2 | NA | TRBD2
CASSGLTQSRANVLTF | TGTGCCAGCAGTGGCTTGACACAAAGTCGGGCCAACGTCCTGACTTTC | TRBJ2-6 | TRBV28 | NA | NA
CASSYPHSQPQHF | TGTGCCAGCAGTTACCCCCATTCGCAGCCCCAGCATTTT | TRBJ1-5 | TRBV6-6 | NA | NA
CASSRTGNTEAFF | TGTGCCAGCAGTCGAACGGGGAACACTGAAGCTTTCTTT | TRBJ1-1 | TRBV6-5 | NA | NA
CASSTTESSYNSPLHF | TGTGCCAGCAGCACTACAGAGAGCTCCTATAATTCACCCCTCCACTTT | TRBJ1-6 | TRBV27 | NA | NA
CASSFRDRSTGELFF | TGTGCCAGCAGCTTCCGGGACAGATCCACCGGGGAGCTGTTTTTT | TRBJ2-2 | TRBV7-8 | NA | TRBD1
CASSDQGGNQPQHF | TGTGCCAGCAGTGACCAGGGGGGCAATCAGCCCCAGCATTTT | TRBJ1-5 | TRBV2 | NA | TRBD1
CASSETSLFSYNEQFF | TGTGCCAGCAGTGAGACTAGCCTCTTCTCCTACAATGAGCAGTTCTTC | TRBJ2-1 | TRBV28 | once | TRBD2
CASSLRQGDTQYF | TGTGCCAGCAGCTTGAGACAGGGGGATACGCAGTATTTT | TRBJ2-3 | TRBV5-8 | NA | TRBD1
CASSPLGGGSEAFF | TGTGCCAGCAGTCCCTTGGGGGGGGGATCTGAAGCTTTCTTT | TRBJ1-1 | TRBV6-1 | NA | NA
CASSHEQGAEAFF | TGTGCCAGCAGTCACGAACAGGGGGCTGAAGCTTTCTTT | TRBJ1-1 | TRBV6-6 | NA | TRBD1
CASSSGRPRGYQPQHF | TGTGCCAGCAGCTCGGGCCGACCCAGGGGCTATCAGCCCCAGCATTTT | TRBJ1-5 | TRBV5-8 | NA | NA
CATHRGFQETQYF | TGTGCCACACACCGGGGATTTCAAGAGACCCAGTACTTC | TRBJ2-5 | TRBV6-6 | NA | NA
CASSAKTGELFF | TGTGCCAGCAGCGCCAAAACCGGGGAGCTGTTTTTT | TRBJ2-2 | TRBV9 | few | NA
CASSIMNTEAFF | TGTGCCAGCAGCATTATGAACACTGAAGCTTTCTTT | TRBJ1-1 | TRBV28 | NA | NA
CASSPGLRLYEQYF | TGTGCCAGCAGTCCAGGGCTCAGGCTCTACGAGCAGTACTTC | TRBJ2-7 | TRBV6-6 | once | NA
CASSVGPQGTNEKLFF | TGCGCCAGCAGCGTGGGACCACAGGGAACTAATGAAAAACTGTTTTTT | TRBJ1-4 | TRBV5-1 | NA | NA
CASSPDVGNEQFF | TGCGCCAGCAGCCCGGACGTCGGCAATGAGCAGTTCTTC | TRBJ2-1 | TRBV5-1 | NA | NA
CASDSGQLNTEAFF | TGTGCCAGTGACTCGGGACAGCTGAACACTGAAGCTTTCTTT | TRBJ1-1 | TRBV28 | NA | TRBD1
CASSQFGGRARNEQFF | TGCGCCAGCAGCCAATTCGGCGGGAGGGCAAGGAATGAGCAGTTCTTC | TRBJ2-1 | TRBV4-1 | NA | TRBD2
CASSFRDSEAYEQYF | TGTGCCAGCAGTTTCCGGGACAGTGAGGCCTACGAGCAGTACTTC | TRBJ2-7 | TRBV28 | NA | TRBD1
CASSFLFSVKPEQFF | TGTGCCAGCAGCTTTTTATTTTCGGTAAAACCTGAGCAGTTCTTC | TRBJ2-1 | TRBV7-9 | NA | NA
CASRGRTGNYEQYF | TGTGCCAGCAGGGGCCGGACAGGGAACTACGAGCAGTACTTC | TRBJ2-7 | TRBV2 | NA | TRBD1
CASRAATEAFF | TGTGCCAGCCGTGCCGCCACTGAAGCTTTCTTT | TRBJ1-1 | TRBV6-5 | NA | NA
CASSIPGTVNSPLHF | TGTGCCAGTAGTATTCCCGGGACGGTGAATTCACCCCTCCACTTT | TRBJ1-6 | TRBV19 | NA | NA
CAWSGGAGALGSGNTEAFF | TGTGCCTGGAGTGGAGGAGCAGGGGCCCTTGGGAGTGGGAACACTGAAGCTTTCTTT | TRBJ1-1 | TRBV30 | NA | NA
CASSLRGPGGTEAFF | TGTGCCAGCAGCTTACGGGGGCCCGGGGGCACTGAAGCTTTCTTT | TRBJ1-1 | TRBV11-2 | NA | NA
CATSRDSSVSNEQFF | TGTGCCACCAGCAGAGATTCCAGCGTGAGTAATGAGCAGTTCTTC | TRBJ2-1 | TRBV15 | NA | NA
CASSLVLRTPISYEQYF | TGTGCCAGCAGTTTAGTCTTGCGGACACCGATCTCCTACGAGCAGTACTTC | TRBJ2-7 | TRBV28 | few | NA
CASRETGFGYEQYF | TGTGCCAGCAGGGAAACAGGGTTCGGCTACGAGCAGTACTTC | TRBJ2-7 | TRBV6-1 | NA | NA
CASSPPDRVDTEAFF | TGTGCCAGCAGCCCTCCGGACAGGGTTGACACTGAAGCTTTCTTT | TRBJ1-1 | TRBV7-9 | NA | TRBD1
CASSGDNQETQYF | TGTGCCAGCAGTGGTGACAACCAAGAGACCCAGTACTTC | TRBJ2-5 | TRBV6-1 | NA | NA
CASSYSGGYGYTF | TGTGCCAGCAGTTACTCAGGGGGCTATGGCTACACCTTC | TRBJ1-2 | TRBV6-9 | NA | TRBD1
CASSRDGEAADTQYF | TGCGCCAGCAGCCGGGATGGGGAGGCGGCAGATACGCAGTATTTT | TRBJ2-3 | TRBV5-1 | NA | NA
CATSRDFSYEQYF | TGTGCCACCAGCAGGGACTTTTCCTACGAGCAGTACTTC | TRBJ2-7 | TRBV15 | NA | NA
CSYLSDYGYTF | TGCAGTTACTTGTCGGACTATGGCTACACCTTC | TRBJ1-2 | TRBV20-1 | NA | NA
CASSYKQTYGYTF | TGTGCCAGCAGTTACAAACAGACCTATGGCTACACCTTC | TRBJ1-2 | TRBV6-5 | NA | NA
CASRSINRAYEQYF | TGTGCCAGCAGAAGTATAAACAGGGCCTACGAGCAGTACTTC | TRBJ2-7 | TRBV28 | NA | NA
CASSDVPGRDGYTF | TGTGCCAGCAGTGATGTCCCGGGACGCGATGGCTACACCTTC | TRBJ1-2 | TRBV2 | NA | NA
CASSYVGHYGYTF | TGTGCCAGCAGTTACGTAGGGCACTATGGCTACACCTTC | TRBJ1-2 | TRBV6-5 | NA | NA
CASSPIPGGEYEQYF | TGTGCTAGCAGCCCCATCCCAGGGGGGGAATACGAGCAGTACTTC | TRBJ2-7 | TRBV7-7 | NA | NA
CASSINYRGRTGANVLTF | TGTGCCAGCAGTATTAACTACAGGGGGCGTACTGGGGCCAACGTCCTGACTTTC | TRBJ2-6 | TRBV28 | NA | TRBD1
CASSSGNYGYTF | TGTGCCAGCTCGAGCGGGAACTATGGCTACACCTTC | TRBJ1-2 | TRBV6-4 | NA | NA
CASTTQGALTEAFF | TGTGCCAGTACTACACAGGGGGCATTGACTGAAGCTTTCTTT | TRBJ1-1 | TRBV19 | NA | TRBD1
CASSQVLALISNEKLFF | TGCGCCAGCAGCCAAGTCTTAGCCCTCATCAGTAATGAAAAACTGTTTTTT | TRBJ1-4 | TRBV4-1 | NA | NA